This TCR beta chain stems from a study of T cell responses to AZD1222 COVID-19 vaccine. Study observations and caveats: White British donors predominated, females outnumbered males, and clonal diversity was possibly underestimated. Increases in Spike-specific TCR breadth and depth were seen after two AZD1222 doses. Baseline antibody screening turned up just a handful of seropositive AZD1222 recipients.

Produced via immunoSEQ multiplex PCR; TCRdb's table is partial and in-frame only. The sample gives approximately 80,000 clones, 75% to 90% of which show up once; around 6% is in the top ten. Notes on this clone: What it binds is unknown.

Trimming removed 5 bases from V and 8 bases from J, with 18 bases in between. Germline loops: CDR1 LNHDA, CDR2 SQIVND (reference sequence). This CDR3 is 14 amino acids long. V gene TRBV19 combines with J gene TRBJ1-2; tentative D call: TRBD1 (5 bases). This specimen consisted of peripheral blood, obtained on day 0 of AZD1222 vaccination. The clonotype comes from an adult in good health. The CDR3 nucleotides read TGTGCCAGTAGTCCTAGGAGGGGCAGCGGCGGCTACACCTTC. Its protein is CASSPRRGSGGYTF.